The 9 T cell receptor beta chains reported below all come from one sample, sequenced in a study of blood T cell repertoires in COVID-19. Clones were sequenced by immunoSEQ multiplex PCR, and TCRdb holds only the in-frame ones, with some missing. The table records approximately 460,000 clones, 89% of them present only once. The sequencing input was peripheral blood. Receptors originate from a man younger than 30 with COVID-19, enrolled during active disease.

The chain has TRBV9 and TRBJ2-2; possibly TRBD1 for D (6 bases). The CDR3 contains 15 residues. V lost 1 base to trimming and J lost 3 bases, with 10 bases between them. Germline CDR1 and CDR2: SGDLS and YYNGEE. The CDR3: CASSVRDTDTGELFF. The CDR3 nucleotides read TGTGCCAGCAGCGTACGGGACACAGACACCGGGGAGCTGTTTTTT. Full variable domain (rest looked up from reference TRBV9 and TRBJ2-2): DSGVTQTPKHLITATGQRVTLRCSPRSGDLSVYWYQQSLDQGLQFLIQYYNGEERAKGNILERFSAQQFPDLHSELNLSSLELGDSALYFCASSVRDTDTGELFFGEGSRLTVL.

The chain employs TRBV27 and TRBJ2-1; D is undetermined. The CDR3 sequence is 15 residues long. The germline V and J ends were trimmed by 5 bases and 2 bases, with 13 bases remaining between them. Germline V gene data show CDR1 as MNHEY and CDR2 as SMNVEV (reference sequence). As DNA, the CDR3 is TGTGCCAGCAGTATGTTTGCAGAGGCCTACAATGAGCAGTTCTTC. Translation gives CASSMFAEAYNEQFF.

The J gene is TRBJ2-2, the V gene TRBV10-3, with 11 bases that match TRBD2. V lost 4 bases to trimming and J lost 4 bases; unmatched junction nucleotides: 5. CDR3 length: 16 amino acids. From germline, CDR1 is ENHRY and CDR2 SYGVKD. CDR3 residues: CAISGALAGVTGELFF. The CDR3 DNA reads as TGTGCCATCAGTGGGGCACTAGCGGGAGTCACCGGGGAGCTGTTTTTT.

This chain joins TRBV11-2 and TRBJ1-1; weak D call: TRBD1 (6 bases). Germline V CDR1 and CDR2: SGHAT, FQNNGV. Trimming took 7 bases from V and 1 from J, leaving 10 bases between them. The CDR3 covers 13 residues. The CDR3 DNA sequence: TGTGCCAGCATGGGACATGGGAACACTGAAGCTTTCTTT. It codes for CASMGHGNTEAFF.

This clone was seen at least ten times. The V and J genes are TRBV6-1 and TRBJ2-6; 7 nucleotides agree with TRBD1. The germline V gene encodes CDR1 MNHNS and CDR2 SASEGT. This CDR3 comprises 15 residues. Trimming cost V 2 bases and J 2 bases; bases outside gene matches: 0. CDR3 DNA: TGTGCCAGCAGTGAACAGGGGGCTGGGGCCAACGTCCTGACTTTC. Residues: CASSEQGAGANVLTF.

The CDR3 DNA reads as TGCGCCAGCAGGTCGGGACTCGCGAGTAATCAGCCCCAGCATTTT. Its protein product is CASRSGLASNQPQHF. V and J are TRBV4-1 and TRBJ1-5; perhaps TRBD1 as D (5 bases). The germline V gene has CDR1 MGHRA and CDR2 YSYEKL. The V end was cut by 6 bases, the J end by 4 bases, with 16 bases between. The CDR3 has 15 residues.

The chain combines TRBV3-1 (or the pseudogene TRBV3-2) with TRBJ1-4; D is uncertain. CDR3 size: 16 residues. CDR1 is LGHDT, CDR2 YNNKEL, per germline (reference sequence). V was trimmed by 3 bases and J by 5 bases, leaving 16 bases between them. Here the CDR3 reads CASSHHTTSRNEKLFF. CDR3 nucleotides: TGTGCCAGCAGCCACCATACGACAAGTCGAAATGAAAAACTGTTTTTT.

The chain is built from TRBV5-5 and TRBJ2-7; perhaps TRBD2 as D (5 bases). Germline lookup yields CDR1 SGHKS and CDR2 YYEKEE (reference sequence). V was shortened by 1 base and J by 4 bases, with 6 bases between the two germline ends. The CDR3 length is 12 residues. This CDR3 reads CASSLSGYEQYF. In nucleotides, the CDR3 is TGTGCCAGCAGCTTGTCGGGGTACGAGCAGTACTTC.

The chain employs TRBV2 and TRBJ1-2; D unresolved. There are 12 residues in the CDR3. Germline CDR1 and CDR2: SNHLY and FYNNEI. V lost 6 bases and J 4 bases, leaving 9 bases between the germline ends. The CDR3 DNA follows: TGTGCCAGCAGGAGCCAGGTCTATGGCTACACCTTC. This encodes CASRSQVYGYTF.